Each of the 5 T cell receptor beta chains below was sequenced from the same sample in a study of T cell repertoires in cytomegalovirus infection. TCRdb processed the reads anew with MiXCR; each CDR3 protein has one entry. Of some 600,000 distinct CDR3 sequences listed, 20% to 30% are singletons. What was sequenced was CD8+ T cells from PBMCs. The receptors were gathered from a human donor in good health (CMV status not recorded). Some clones in this sample may be carry-over from other donors' samples.

V is TRBV28 and J is TRBJ1-2, with a tentative D call TRBD1 (6 bases). The ends were cut back, 5 bases at V and 5 bases at J, with 15 bases in the middle. The germline gives CDR1 MDHEN, CDR2 SYDVKM. The CDR3 has 14 amino acids. CDR3 loop: CASSGEGGRYGYTF. In DNA, the CDR3 is TGTGCCAGCAGTGGTGAGGGGGGAAGGTATGGCTACACCTTC.

The genes are TRBV6-2 or TRBV6-3 and TRBJ1-5; D is possibly TRBD1 (5 bases). Germline loops: CDR1 MNHEY, CDR2 SVGEGT. Trimming left V 10 bases short and J 3 bases short, with 25 bases between. The CDR3 runs 17 residues. CDR3 sequence: CATTSGRQGVINQPQHF. DNA for the CDR3: TGTGCCACCACCTCGGGGAGGCAGGGAGTGATCAATCAGCCCCAGCATTTT.

The chain recombines TRBV20-1 with TRBJ2-6; D is undetermined. Trimming took off 4 bases at V and 0 bases at J, with 10 bases between the two ends. The CDR3 is 15 amino acids. Germline V lookup: CDR1 DFQATT, CDR2 SNEGSKA (reference sequence). The CDR3 nucleotides are TGCAGTGCTAAAGTGCGGATCTCTGGGGCCAACGTCCTGACTTTC. The encoded protein is CSAKVRISGANVLTF.

This clonotype has just a few counts. The rearrangement uses TRBV6-2 or TRBV6-3 and TRBJ2-2; D is ambiguous. This CDR3 contains 17 residues. Germline V CDR1 and CDR2: MNHEY, SVGEGT. Between the trimmed V and J ends, which lost 1 base and 1 base, there was a span of 13 bases. CDR3 loop: CASSYWLRRLNTGELFF. The CDR3 DNA is TGTGCCAGCAGTTACTGGCTGCGCCGGCTGAACACCGGGGAGCTGTTTTTT.

The rearrangement uses TRBV10-2 and TRBJ2-7; 12 nucleotides line up with TRBD1. The CDR3 totals 17 residues. V was clipped by 6 bases and J by 2 bases; unmatched bases: 11. Germline CDR1 WSHSY, CDR2 SAAADI. The CDR3 reads CASRAGTGGYVPYEQYF. The CDR3 DNA follows: TGCGCCAGCAGAGCCGGGACAGGGGGCTACGTCCCCTACGAGCAGTACTTC.